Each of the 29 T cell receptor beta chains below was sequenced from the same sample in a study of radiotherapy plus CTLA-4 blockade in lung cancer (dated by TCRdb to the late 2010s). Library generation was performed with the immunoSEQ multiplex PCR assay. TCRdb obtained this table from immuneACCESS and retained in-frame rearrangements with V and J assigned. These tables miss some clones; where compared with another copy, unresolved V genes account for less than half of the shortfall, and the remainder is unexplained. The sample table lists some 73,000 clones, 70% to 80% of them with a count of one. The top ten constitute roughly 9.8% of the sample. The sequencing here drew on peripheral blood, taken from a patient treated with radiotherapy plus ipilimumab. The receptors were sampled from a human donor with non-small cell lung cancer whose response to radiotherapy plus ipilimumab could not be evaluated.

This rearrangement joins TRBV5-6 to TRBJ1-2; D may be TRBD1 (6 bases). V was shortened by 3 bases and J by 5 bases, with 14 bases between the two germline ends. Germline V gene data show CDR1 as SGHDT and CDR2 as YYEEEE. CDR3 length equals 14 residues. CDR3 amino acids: CASSWEPQGYGYTF. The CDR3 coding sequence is TGTGCCAGCAGCTGGGAACCACAGGGATATGGCTACACCTTC.

This CDR3 reads CASSPRTGGNTIYF. CDR3 DNA sequence: TGCGCCAGCAGCCCAAGGACAGGGGGAAACACCATATATTTT. The chain recombines TRBV5-1 with TRBJ1-3, with 8 bases identical to TRBD1. The CDR3 is 14 residues long. After removal of 4 bases from V and 4 bases from J, the junction contained 4 bases not matched to a gene. Germline lookup yields CDR1 SGHRS and CDR2 YFSETQ.

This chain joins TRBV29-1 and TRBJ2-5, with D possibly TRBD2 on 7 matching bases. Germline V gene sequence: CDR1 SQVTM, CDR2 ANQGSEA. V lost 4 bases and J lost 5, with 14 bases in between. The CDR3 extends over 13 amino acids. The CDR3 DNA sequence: TGCAGCGTTGGGGAGGGGGGCTCGGAGACCCAGTACTTC. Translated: CSVGEGGSETQYF.

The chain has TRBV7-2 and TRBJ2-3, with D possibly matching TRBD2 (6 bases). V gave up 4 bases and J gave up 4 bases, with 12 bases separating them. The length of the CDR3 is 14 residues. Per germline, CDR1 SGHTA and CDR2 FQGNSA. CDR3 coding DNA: TGTGCCAGCAGCTCTAGGTGGGGGGCAGATACGCAGTATTTT. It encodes CASSSRWGADTQYF.

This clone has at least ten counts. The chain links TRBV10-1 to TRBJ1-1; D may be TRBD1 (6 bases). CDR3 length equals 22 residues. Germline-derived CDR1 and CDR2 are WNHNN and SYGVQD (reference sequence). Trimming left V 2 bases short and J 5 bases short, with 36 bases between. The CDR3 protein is CASSERRASRATGSIFLTEAFF. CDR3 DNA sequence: TGCGCCAGCAGTGAGAGGCGTGCAAGTAGGGCGACAGGATCTATCTTCTTGACTGAAGCTTTCTTT.

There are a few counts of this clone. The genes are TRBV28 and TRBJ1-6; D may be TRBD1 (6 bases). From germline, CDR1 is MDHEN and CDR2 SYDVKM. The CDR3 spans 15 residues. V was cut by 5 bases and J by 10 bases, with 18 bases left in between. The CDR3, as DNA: TGTGCCAGCAGTCCTGACAGGTCGGTCCAATCACCCCTCCACTTT. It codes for CASSPDRSVQSPLHF.

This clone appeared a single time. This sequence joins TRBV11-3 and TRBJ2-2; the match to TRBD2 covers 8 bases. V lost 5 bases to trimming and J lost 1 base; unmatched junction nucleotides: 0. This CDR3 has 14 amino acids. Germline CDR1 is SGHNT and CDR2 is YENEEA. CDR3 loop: CASSLAGNTGELFF. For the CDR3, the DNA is TGTGCCAGCAGCCTAGCGGGGAACACCGGGGAGCTGTTTTTT.

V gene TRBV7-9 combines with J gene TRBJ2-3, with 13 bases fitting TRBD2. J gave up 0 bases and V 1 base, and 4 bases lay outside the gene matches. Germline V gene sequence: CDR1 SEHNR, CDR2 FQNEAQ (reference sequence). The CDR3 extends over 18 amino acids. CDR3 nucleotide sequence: TGTGCCAGCAGCTTAGGGACTAGCGGGGGAGCTAGCACAGATACGCAGTATTTT. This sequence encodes CASSLGTSGGASTDTQYF.

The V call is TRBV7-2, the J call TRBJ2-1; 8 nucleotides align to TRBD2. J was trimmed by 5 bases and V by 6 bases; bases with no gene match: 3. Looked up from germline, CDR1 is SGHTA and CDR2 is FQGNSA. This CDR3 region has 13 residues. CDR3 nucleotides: TGTGCCAGCAGTCTAGCGGGTAACAATGAGCAGTTCTTC. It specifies CASSLAGNNEQFF.

CDR3 coding DNA: TGTGCCAGCAGCCACGAGAATGAGCAGTTCTTC. Protein product: CASSHENEQFF. The V and J genes are TRBV11-2 and TRBJ2-1; D gene uncertain. The V end lost 5 bases, the J end lost 7 bases, and 6 bases lay between the germline ends. Germline lookup yields CDR1 SGHAT and CDR2 FQNNGV. The CDR3 has 11 amino acids.

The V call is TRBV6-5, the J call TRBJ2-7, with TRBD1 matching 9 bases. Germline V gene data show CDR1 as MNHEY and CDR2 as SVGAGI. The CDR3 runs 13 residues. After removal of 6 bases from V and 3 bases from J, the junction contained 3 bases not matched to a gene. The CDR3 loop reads CASRDRGHYEQYF. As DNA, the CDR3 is TGTGCCAGCAGGGACAGGGGACACTACGAGCAGTACTTC.

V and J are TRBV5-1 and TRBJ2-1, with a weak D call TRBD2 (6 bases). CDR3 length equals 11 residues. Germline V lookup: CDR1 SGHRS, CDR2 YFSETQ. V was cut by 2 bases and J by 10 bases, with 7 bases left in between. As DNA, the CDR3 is TGCGCCAGCAGCTTCGGGGGAGAGCAGTTCTTC. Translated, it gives CASSFGGEQFF.

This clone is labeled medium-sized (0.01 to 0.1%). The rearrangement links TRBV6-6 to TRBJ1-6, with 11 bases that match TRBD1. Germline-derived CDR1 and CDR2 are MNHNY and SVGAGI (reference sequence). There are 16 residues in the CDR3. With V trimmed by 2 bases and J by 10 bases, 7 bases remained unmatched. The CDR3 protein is CASSYAGTGGDSPLHF. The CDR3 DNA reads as TGTGCCAGCAGTTACGCGGGGACAGGGGGAGACTCACCCCTCCACTTT.

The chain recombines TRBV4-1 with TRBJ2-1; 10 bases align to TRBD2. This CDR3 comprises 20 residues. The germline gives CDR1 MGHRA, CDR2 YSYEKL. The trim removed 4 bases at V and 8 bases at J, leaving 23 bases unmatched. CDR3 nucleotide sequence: TGCGCCAGCAGCCCCTCTATCGCCCTAGCGGGAGTTCCCGCGTCTGATGAGCAGTTCTTC. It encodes CASSPSIALAGVPASDEQFF.

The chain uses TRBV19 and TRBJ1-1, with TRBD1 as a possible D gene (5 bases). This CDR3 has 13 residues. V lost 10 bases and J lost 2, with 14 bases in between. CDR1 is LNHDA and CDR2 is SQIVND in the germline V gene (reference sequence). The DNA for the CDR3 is TGTGCCATCGACTCGGGGGATAACACTGAAGCTTTCTTT. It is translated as CAIDSGDNTEAFF.

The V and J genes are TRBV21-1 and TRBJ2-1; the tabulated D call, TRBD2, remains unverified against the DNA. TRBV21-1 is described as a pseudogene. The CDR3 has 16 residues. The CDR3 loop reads CASSDSGGSSYNEQFF. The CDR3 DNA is TGTGCCAGCAGCGATAGCGGGGGTAGCTCCTACAATGAGCAGTTCTTC.

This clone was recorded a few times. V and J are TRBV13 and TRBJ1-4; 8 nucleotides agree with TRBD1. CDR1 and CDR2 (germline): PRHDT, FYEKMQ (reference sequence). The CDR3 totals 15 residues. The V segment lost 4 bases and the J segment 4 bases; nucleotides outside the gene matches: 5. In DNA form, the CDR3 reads TGTGCCAGCAGCTCCAGGGGGCTGAGTAATGAAAAACTGTTTTTT. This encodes CASSSRGLSNEKLFF.

The CDR3 sequence: CATRQGPNTEAFF. CDR3 bases: TGTGCCACTCGACAGGGACCGAACACTGAAGCTTTCTTT. This chain joins TRBV19 and TRBJ1-1, with 7 nucleotides matching TRBD1. The CDR3 is 13 amino acids. CDR1 is LNHDA and CDR2 is SQIVND in the germline V gene (reference sequence). Trimming cost V 10 bases and J 1 base; bases outside gene matches: 6. The full variable domain, in which reference TRBV19 and TRBJ1-1 provide the parts outside the CDR3, is DGGITQSPKYLFRKEGQNVTLSCEQNLNHDAMYWYRQDPGQGLRLIYYSQIVNDFQKGDIAEGYSVSREKKESFPLTVTSAQKNPTAFYLCATRQGPNTEAFFGQGTRLTVV.

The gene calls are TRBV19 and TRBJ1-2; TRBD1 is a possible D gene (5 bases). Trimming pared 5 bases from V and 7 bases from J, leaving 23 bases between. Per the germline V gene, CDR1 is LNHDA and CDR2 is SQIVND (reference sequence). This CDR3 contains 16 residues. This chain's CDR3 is CASSPFPFREGGGYTF. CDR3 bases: TGTGCCAGTAGTCCTTTTCCTTTCAGGGAGGGCGGTGGCTACACCTTC.

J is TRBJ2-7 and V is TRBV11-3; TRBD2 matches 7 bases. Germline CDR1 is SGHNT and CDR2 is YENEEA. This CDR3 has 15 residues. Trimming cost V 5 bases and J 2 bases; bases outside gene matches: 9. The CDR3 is CASSPQLAPTYEQYF. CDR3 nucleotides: TGTGCCAGCAGCCCACAACTAGCGCCCACCTACGAGCAGTACTTC.

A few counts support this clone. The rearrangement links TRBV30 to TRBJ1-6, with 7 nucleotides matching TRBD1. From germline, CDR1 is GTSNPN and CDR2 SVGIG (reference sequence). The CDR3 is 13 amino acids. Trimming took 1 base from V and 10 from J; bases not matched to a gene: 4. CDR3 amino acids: CAWSAQGSSPLHF. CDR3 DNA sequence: TGTGCCTGGAGTGCACAGGGGAGCTCACCCCTCCACTTT.

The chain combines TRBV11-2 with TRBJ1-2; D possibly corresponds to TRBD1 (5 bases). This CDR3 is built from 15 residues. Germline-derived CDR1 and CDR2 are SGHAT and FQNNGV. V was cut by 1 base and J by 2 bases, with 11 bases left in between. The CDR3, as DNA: TGTGCCAGCAGCTTAGTTGGGGGGTTGAACTATGGCTACACCTTC. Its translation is CASSLVGGLNYGYTF.

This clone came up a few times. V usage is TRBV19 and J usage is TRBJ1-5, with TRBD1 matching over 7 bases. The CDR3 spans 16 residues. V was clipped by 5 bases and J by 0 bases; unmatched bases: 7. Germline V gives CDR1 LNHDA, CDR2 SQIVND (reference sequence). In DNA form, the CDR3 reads TGTGCCAGTAGTTACTCTACAGGGGTTAGCAATCAGCCCCAGCATTTT. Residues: CASSYSTGVSNQPQHF. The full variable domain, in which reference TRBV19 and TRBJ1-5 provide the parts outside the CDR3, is DGGITQSPKYLFRKEGQNVTLSCEQNLNHDAMYWYRQDPGQGLRLIYYSQIVNDFQKGDIAEGYSVSREKKESFPLTVTSAQKNPTAFYLCASSYSTGVSNQPQHFGDGTRLSIL.

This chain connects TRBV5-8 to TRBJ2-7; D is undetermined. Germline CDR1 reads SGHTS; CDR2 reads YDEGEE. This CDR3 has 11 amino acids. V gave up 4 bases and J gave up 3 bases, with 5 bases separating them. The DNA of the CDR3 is TGTGCCAGCAGCCTAATCTACGAGCAGTACTTC. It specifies CASSLIYEQYF.

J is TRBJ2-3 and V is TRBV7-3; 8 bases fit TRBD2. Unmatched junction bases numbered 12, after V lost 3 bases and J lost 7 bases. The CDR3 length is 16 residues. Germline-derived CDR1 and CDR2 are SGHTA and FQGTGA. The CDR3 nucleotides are TGTGCCAGCAGCTTCCGACCCGGGACTAGGTTGAATACGCAGTATTTT. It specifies CASSFRPGTRLNTQYF. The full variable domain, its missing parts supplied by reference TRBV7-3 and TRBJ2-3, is GAGVSQTPSNKVTEKGKYVELRCDPISGHTALYWYRQSLGQGPEFLIYFQGTGAADDSGLPNDRFFAVRPEGSVSTLKIQRTERGDSAVYLCASSFRPGTRLNTQYFGPGTRLTVL.

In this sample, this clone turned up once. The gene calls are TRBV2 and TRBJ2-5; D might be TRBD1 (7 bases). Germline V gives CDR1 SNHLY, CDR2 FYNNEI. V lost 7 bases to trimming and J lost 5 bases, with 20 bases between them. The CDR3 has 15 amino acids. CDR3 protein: CASNRAGGFRETQYF. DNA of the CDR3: TGTGCCAGCAATAGGGCAGGGGGGTTCCGGGAGACCCAGTACTTC.

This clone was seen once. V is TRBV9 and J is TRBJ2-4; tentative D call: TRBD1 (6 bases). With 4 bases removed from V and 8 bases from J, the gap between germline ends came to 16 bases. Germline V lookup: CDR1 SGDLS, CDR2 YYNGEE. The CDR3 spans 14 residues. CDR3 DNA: TGTGCCAGCAGCCAAGACGACAGGACAGACATTCAGTACTTC. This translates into CASSQDDRTDIQYF. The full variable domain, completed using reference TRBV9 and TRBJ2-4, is DSGVTQTPKHLITATGQRVTLRCSPRSGDLSVYWYQQSLDQGLQFLIQYYNGEERAKGNILERFSAQQFPDLHSELNLSSLELGDSALYFCASSQDDRTDIQYFGAGTRLSVL.

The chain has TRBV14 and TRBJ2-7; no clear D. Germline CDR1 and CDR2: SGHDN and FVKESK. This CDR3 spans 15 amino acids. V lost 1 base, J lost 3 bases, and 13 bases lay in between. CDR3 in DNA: TGTGCCAGCAGCCAAGGGTCACCGCGCTTCTACGAGCAGTACTTC. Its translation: CASSQGSPRFYEQYF.

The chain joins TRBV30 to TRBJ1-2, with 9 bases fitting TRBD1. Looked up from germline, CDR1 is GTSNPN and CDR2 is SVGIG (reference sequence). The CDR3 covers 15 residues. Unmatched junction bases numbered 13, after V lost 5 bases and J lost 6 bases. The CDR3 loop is CAWYGGTGLEDGYTF. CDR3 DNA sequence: TGTGCCTGGTACGGCGGGACAGGGCTTGAGGATGGCTACACCTTC.